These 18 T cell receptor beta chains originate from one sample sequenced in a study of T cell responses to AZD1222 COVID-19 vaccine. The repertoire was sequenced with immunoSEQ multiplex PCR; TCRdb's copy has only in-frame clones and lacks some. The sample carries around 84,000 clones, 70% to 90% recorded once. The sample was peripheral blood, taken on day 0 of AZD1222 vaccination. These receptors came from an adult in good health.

DNA of the CDR3: TGTGCCTGGAGTGCGTCGGTCAGGGATCACGAGCAGTACTTC. Protein product: CAWSASVRDHEQYF. V and J are TRBV30 and TRBJ2-7; possible D gene TRBD1, 5 bases. Germline loops: CDR1 GTSNPN, CDR2 SVGIG (reference sequence). The CDR3 contains 14 residues. V gave up 1 base and J gave up 5 bases, with 15 bases separating them.

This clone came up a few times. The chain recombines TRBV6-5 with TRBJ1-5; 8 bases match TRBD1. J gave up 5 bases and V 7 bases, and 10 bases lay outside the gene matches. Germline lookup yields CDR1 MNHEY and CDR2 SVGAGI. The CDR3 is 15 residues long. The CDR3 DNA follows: TGTGCCAGCAAGAGAGGCTCGACAGGGGATCAGCCCCAGCATTTT. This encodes CASKRGSTGDQPQHF.

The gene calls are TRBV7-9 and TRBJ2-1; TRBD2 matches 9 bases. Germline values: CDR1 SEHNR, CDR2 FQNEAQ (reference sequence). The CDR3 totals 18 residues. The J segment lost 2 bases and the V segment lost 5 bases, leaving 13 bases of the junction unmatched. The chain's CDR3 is CASSVTKGTSKTYNEQFF. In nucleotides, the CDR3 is TGTGCCAGCAGCGTTACAAAGGGGACTAGCAAAACCTACAATGAGCAGTTCTTC.

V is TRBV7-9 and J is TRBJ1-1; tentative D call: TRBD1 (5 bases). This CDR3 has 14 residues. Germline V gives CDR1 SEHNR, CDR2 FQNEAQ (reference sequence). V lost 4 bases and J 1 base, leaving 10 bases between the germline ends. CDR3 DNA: TGTGCCAGCAGCTACGTAGGGGCGAACACTGAAGCTTTCTTT. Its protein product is CASSYVGANTEAFF. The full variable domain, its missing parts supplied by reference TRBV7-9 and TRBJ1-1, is DTGVSQNPRHKITKRGQNVTFRCDPISEHNRLYWYRQTLGQGPEFLTYFQNEAQLEKSRLLSDRFSAERPKGSFSTLEIQRTEQGDSAMYLCASSYVGANTEAFFGQGTRLTVV.

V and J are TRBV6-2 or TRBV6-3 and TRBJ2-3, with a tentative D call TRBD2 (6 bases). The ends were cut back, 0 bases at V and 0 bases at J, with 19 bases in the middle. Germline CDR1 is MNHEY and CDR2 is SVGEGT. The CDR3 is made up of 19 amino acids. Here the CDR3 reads CASSYSSKGQGGSTDTQYF. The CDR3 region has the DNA TGTGCCAGCAGTTACTCGAGTAAGGGGCAGGGAGGTAGCACAGATACGCAGTATTTT.

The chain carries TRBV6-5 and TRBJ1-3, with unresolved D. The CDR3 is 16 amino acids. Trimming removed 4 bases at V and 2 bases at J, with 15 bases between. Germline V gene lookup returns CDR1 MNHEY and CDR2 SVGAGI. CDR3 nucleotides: TGTGCCAGCAGTTCTGAAGGGATAATTGCTGGAAACACCATATATTTT. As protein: CASSSEGIIAGNTIYF.

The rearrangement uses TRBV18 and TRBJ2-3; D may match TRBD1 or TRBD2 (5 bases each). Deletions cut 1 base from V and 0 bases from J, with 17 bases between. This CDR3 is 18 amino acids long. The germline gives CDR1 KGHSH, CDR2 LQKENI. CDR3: CASSPRARGATSTDTQYF. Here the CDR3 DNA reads TGTGCCAGCTCACCACGGGCCCGAGGGGCCACTAGCACAGATACGCAGTATTTT.

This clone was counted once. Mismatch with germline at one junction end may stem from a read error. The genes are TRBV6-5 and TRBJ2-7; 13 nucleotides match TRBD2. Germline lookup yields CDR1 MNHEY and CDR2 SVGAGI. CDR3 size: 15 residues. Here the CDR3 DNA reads TGTGCCAGCAGTAGAAGCATCGGGACTAGCGGGACTTCCCACTTC. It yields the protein CASSRSIGTSGTSHF.

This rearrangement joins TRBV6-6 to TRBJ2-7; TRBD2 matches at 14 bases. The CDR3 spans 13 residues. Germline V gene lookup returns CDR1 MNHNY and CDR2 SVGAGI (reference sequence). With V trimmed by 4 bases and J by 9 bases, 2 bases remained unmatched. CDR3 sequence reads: CASSWGLAGAQYF. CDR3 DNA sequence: TGTGCCAGCAGTTGGGGACTAGCGGGAGCGCAGTACTTC.

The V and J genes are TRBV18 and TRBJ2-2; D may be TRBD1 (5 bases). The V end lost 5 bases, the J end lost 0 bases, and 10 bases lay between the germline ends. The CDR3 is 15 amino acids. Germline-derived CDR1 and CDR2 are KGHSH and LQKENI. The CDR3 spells CASSKGSANTGELFF. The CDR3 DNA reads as TGTGCCAGCTCAAAGGGGTCCGCGAACACCGGGGAGCTGTTTTTT.

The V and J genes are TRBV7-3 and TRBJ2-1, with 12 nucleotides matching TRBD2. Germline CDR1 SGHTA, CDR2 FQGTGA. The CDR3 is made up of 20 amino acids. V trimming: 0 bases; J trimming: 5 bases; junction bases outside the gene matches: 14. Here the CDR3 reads CASSLTTMGLAGGTDNEQFF. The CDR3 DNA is TGTGCCAGCAGCTTAACGACAATGGGACTAGCGGGTGGGACCGACAATGAGCAGTTCTTC. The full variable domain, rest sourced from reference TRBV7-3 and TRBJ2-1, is GAGVSQTPSNKVTEKGKYVELRCDPISGHTALYWYRQSLGQGPEFLIYFQGTGAADDSGLPNDRFFAVRPEGSVSTLKIQRTERGDSAVYLCASSLTTMGLAGGTDNEQFFGPGTRLTVL.

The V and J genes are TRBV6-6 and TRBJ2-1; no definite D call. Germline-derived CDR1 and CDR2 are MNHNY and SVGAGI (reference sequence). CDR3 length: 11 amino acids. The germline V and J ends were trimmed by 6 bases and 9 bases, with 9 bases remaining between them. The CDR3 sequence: CASSLSGEQFF. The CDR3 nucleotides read TGTGCCAGCAGCCTGTCCGGTGAGCAGTTCTTC.

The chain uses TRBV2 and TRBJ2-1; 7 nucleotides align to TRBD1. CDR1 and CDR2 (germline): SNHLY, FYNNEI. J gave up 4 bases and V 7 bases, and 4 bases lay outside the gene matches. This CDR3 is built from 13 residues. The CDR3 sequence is CASTTGVYNEQFF. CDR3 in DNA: TGTGCCAGCACCACAGGGGTATACAATGAGCAGTTCTTC.

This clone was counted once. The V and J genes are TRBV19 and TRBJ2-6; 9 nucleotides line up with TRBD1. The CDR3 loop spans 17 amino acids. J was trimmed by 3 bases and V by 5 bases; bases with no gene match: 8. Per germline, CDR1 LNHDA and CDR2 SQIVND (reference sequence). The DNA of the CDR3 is TGTGCCAGTAGTCCTCTGGACAGGGGTGGTGGGGCCAACGTCCTGACTTTC. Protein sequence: CASSPLDRGGGANVLTF. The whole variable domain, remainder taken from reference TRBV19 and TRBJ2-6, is DGGITQSPKYLFRKEGQNVTLSCEQNLNHDAMYWYRQDPGQGLRLIYYSQIVNDFQKGDIAEGYSVSREKKESFPLTVTSAQKNPTAFYLCASSPLDRGGGANVLTFGAGSRLTVL.

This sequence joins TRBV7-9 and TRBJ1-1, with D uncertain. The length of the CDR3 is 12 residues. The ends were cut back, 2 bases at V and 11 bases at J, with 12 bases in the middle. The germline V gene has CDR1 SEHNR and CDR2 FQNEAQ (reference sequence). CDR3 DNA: TGTGCCAGCAGCTTAAATTCCGGCGGGGCTTTCTTT. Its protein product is CASSLNSGGAFF.

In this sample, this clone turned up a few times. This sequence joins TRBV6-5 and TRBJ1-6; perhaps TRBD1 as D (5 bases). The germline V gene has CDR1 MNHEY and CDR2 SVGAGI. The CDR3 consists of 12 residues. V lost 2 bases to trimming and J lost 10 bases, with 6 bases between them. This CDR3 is CASSYRGSPLHF. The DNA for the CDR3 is TGTGCCAGCAGTTACAGGGGATCACCCCTCCACTTT.

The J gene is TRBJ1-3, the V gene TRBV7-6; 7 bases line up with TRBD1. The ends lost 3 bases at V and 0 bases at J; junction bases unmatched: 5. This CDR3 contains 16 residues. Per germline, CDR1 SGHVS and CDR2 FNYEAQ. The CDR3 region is CASSLGQRSSGNTIYF. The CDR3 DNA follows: TGTGCCAGCAGCTTGGGACAGCGAAGCTCTGGAAACACCATATATTTT.

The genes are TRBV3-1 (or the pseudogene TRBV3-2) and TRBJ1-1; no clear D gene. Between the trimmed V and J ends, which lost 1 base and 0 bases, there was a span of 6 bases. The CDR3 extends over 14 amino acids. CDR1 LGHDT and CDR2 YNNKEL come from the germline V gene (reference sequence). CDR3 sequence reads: CASSQGWMNTEAFF. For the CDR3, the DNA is TGTGCCAGCAGCCAAGGTTGGATGAACACTGAAGCTTTCTTT.